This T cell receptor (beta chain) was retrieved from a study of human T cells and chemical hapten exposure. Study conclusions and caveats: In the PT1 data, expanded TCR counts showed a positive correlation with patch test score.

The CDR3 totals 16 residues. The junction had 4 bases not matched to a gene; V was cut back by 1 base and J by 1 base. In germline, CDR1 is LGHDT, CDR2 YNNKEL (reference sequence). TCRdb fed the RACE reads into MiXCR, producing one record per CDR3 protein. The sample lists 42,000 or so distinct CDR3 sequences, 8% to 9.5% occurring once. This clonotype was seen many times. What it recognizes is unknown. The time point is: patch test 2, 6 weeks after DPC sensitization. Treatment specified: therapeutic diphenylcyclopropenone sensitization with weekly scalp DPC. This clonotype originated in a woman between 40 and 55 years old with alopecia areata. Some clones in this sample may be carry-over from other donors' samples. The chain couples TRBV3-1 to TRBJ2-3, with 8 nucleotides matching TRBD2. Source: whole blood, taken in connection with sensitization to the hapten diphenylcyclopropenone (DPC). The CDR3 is CASSQGVSGGTDTQYF. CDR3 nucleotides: TGTGCCAGCAGCCAAGGTGTTAGCGGGGGCACAGATACGCAGTATTTT.